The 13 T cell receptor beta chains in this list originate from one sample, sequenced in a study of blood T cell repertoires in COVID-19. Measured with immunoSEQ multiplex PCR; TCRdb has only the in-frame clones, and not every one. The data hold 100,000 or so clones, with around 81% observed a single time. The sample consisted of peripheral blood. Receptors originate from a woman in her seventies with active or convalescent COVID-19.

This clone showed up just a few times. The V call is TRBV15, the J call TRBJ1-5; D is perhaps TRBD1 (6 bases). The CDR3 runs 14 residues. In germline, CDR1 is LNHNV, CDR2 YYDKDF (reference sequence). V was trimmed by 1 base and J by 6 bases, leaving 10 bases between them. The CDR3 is CATSRGGGSQPQHF. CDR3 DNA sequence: TGTGCCACCAGCAGAGGTGGGGGCAGTCAGCCCCAGCATTTT.

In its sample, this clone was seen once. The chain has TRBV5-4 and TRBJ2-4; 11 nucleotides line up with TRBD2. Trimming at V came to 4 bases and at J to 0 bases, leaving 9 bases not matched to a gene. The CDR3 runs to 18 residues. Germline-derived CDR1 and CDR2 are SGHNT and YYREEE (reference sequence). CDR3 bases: TGTGCCAGCAGCCCTGGGACTAGCGGAGCCCCAGCCAAAAACATTCAGTACTTC. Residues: CASSPGTSGAPAKNIQYF. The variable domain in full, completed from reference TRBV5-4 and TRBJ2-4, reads ETGVTQSPTHLIKTRGQQVTLRCSSQSGHNTVSWYQQALGQGPQFIFQYYREEENGRGNFPPRFSGLQFPNYSSELNVNALELDDSALYLCASSPGTSGAPAKNIQYFGAGTRLSVL.

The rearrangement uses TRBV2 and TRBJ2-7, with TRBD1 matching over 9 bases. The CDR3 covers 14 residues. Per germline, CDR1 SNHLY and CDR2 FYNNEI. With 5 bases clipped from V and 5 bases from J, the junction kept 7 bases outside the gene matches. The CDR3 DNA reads TGTGCCAGCAGTTCCACCGGGACAGGGAACGAGCAGTACTTC. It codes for CASSSTGTGNEQYF.

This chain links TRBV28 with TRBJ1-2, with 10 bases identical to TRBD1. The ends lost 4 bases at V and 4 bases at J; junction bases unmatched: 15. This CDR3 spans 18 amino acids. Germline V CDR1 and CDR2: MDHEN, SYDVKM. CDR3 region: CASSSPDRGPALGYGYTF. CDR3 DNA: TGTGCCAGCAGTTCCCCAGACAGGGGGCCCGCACTGGGCTATGGCTACACCTTC.

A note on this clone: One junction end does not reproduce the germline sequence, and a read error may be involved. Here the CDR3 DNA reads TGTGCCAGCAGCTCCGGACAGACTACTGAAAAACTGTTTTTT. Translation: CASSSGQTTEKLFF. The gene calls are TRBV5-6 and TRBJ1-4; D is possibly TRBD1 (6 bases). This CDR3 comprises 14 residues. Germline V gene sequence: CDR1 SGHDT, CDR2 YYEEEE.

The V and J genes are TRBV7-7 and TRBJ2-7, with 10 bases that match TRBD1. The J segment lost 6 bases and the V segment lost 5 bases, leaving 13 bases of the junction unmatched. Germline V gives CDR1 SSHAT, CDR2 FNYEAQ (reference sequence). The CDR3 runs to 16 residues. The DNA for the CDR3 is TGTGCCAGCAGCCCTGGACTCGGGACAGGGGATGGCGAGCAGTACTTC. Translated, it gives CASSPGLGTGDGEQYF.

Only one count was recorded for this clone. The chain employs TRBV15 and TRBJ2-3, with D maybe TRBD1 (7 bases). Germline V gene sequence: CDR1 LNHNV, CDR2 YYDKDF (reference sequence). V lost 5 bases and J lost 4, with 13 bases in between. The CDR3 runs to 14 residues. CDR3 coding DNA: TGTGCCACCAGCCCCCAGGGGGGCGCAGATACGCAGTATTTT. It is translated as CATSPQGGADTQYF.

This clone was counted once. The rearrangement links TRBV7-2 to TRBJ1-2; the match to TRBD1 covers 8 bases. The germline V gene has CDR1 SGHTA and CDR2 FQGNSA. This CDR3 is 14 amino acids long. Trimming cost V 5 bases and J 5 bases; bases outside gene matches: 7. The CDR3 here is CASSPRTGSYGYTF. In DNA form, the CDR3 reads TGTGCCAGCAGCCCGAGGACAGGGAGTTATGGCTACACCTTC. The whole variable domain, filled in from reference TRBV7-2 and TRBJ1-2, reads GAGVSQSPSNKVTEKGKDVELRCDPISGHTALYWYRQSLGQGLEFLIYFQGNSAPDKSGLPSDRFSAERTGGSVSTLTIQRTQQEDSAVYLCASSPRTGSYGYTFGSGTRLTVV.

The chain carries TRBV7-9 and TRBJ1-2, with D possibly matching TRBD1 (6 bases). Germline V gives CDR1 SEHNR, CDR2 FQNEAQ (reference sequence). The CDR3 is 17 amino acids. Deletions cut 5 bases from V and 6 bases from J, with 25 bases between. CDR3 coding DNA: TGTGCCAGCAGCCGAACACAACTACAAACAGGGAACCATGGCTACACCTTC. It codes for CASSRTQLQTGNHGYTF. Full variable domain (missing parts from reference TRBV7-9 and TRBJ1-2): DTGVSQNPRHKITKRGQNVTFRCDPISEHNRLYWYRQTLGQGPEFLTYFQNEAQLEKSRLLSDRFSAERPKGSFSTLEIQRTEQGDSAMYLCASSRTQLQTGNHGYTFGSGTRLTVV.

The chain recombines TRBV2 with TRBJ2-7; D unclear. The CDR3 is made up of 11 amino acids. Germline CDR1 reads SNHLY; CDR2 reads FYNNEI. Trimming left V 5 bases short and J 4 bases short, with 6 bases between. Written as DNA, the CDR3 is TGTGCCAGCAGTCTAAGTTACGAGCAGTACTTC. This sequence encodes CASSLSYEQYF.

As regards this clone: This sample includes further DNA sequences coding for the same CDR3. The CDR3 protein is CASSSTRETQYF. The CDR3 DNA reads as TGTGCCAGCAGCTCCACCCGGGAGACCCAGTACTTC. The chain uses TRBV7-2 and TRBJ2-5, with D unclear. CDR1 and CDR2 from the germline V gene are SGHTA and FQGNSA. CDR3 length: 12 amino acids. The V and J ends lost 4 bases and 5 bases respectively, with 8 bases between them.

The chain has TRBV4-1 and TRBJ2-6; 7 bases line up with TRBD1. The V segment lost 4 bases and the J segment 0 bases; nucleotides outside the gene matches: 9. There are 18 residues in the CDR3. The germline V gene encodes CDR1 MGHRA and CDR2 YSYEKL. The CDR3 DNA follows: TGCGCCAGCAGCCGCCCTGGACAGGTGAGCTCTGGGGCCAACGTCCTGACTTTC. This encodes CASSRPGQVSSGANVLTF.

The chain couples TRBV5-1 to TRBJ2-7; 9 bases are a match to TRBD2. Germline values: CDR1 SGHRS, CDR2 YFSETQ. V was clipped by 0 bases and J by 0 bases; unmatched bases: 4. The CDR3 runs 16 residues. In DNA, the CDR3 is TGCGCCAGCAGCTTGGGGGCTAGCGGGATCTCCTACGAGCAGTACTTC. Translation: CASSLGASGISYEQYF.